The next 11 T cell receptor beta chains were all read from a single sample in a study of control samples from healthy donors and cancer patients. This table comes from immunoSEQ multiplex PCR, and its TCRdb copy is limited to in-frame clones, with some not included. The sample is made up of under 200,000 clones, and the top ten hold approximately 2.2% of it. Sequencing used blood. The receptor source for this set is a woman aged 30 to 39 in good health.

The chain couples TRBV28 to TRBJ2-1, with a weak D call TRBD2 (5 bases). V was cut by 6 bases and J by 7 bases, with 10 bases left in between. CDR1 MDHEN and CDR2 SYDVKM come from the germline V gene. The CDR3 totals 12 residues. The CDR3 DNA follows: TGTGCCAGCAGCCTCAGCGGTAATGAGCAGTTCTTC. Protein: CASSLSGNEQFF.

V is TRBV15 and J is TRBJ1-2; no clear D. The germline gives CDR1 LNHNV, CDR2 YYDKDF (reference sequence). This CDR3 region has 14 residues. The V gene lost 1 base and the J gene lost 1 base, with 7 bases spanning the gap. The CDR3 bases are TGTGCCACCAGCAGAGGGGTGGATAACTATGGCTACACCTTC. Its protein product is CATSRGVDNYGYTF. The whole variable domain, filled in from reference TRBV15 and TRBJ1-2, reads DAMVIQNPRYQVTQFGKPVTLSCSQTLNHNVMYWYQQKSSQAPKLLFHYYDKDFNNEADTPDNFQSRRPNTSFCFLDIRSPGLGDTAMYLCATSRGVDNYGYTFGSGTRLTVV.

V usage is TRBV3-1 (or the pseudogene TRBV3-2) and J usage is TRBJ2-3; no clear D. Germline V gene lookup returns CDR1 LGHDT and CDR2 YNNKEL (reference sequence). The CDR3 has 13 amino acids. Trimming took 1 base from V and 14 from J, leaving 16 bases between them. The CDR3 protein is CASSQGPTIFPYF. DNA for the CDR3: TGTGCCAGCAGCCAAGGGCCGACAATTTTTCCGTATTTT.

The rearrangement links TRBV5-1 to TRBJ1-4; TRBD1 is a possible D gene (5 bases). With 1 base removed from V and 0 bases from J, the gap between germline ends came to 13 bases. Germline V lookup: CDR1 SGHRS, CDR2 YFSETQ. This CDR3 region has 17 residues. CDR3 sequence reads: CASSLNQRGATNEKLFF. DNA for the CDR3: TGCGCCAGCAGCTTGAATCAGCGGGGGGCAACTAATGAAAAACTGTTTTTT.

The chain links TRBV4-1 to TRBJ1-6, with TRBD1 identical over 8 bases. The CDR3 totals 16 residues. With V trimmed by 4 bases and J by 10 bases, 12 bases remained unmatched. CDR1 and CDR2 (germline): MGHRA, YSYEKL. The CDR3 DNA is TGCGCCAGCAGCCGATCCCAGACAGGGGAAGAATCACCCCTCCACTTT. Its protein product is CASSRSQTGEESPLHF.

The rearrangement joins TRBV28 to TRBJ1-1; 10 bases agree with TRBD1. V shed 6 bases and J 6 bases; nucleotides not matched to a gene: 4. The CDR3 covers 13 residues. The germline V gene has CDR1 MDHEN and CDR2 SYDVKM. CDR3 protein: CASRSGQGPEAFF. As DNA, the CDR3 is TGTGCCAGCAGATCGGGACAGGGGCCTGAAGCTTTCTTT.

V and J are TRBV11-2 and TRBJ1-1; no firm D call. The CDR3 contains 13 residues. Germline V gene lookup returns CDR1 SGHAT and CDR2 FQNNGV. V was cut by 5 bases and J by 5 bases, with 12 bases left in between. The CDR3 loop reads CASSPGGWTEAFF. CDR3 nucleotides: TGTGCCAGCAGCCCAGGCGGGTGGACTGAAGCTTTCTTT.

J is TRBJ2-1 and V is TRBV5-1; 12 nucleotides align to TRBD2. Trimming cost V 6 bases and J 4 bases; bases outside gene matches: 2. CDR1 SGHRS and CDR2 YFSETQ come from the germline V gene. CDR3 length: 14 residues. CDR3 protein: CASTTSGGYNEQFF. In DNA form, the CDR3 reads TGCGCCAGCACTACTAGCGGGGGGTACAATGAGCAGTTCTTC.

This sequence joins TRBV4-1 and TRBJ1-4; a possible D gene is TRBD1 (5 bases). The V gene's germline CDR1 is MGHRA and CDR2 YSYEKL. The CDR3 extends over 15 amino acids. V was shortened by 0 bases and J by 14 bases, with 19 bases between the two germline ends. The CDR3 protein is CASSQDAQGRKQLFF. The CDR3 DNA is TGCGCCAGCAGCCAAGATGCCCAGGGACGTAAGCAGCTGTTTTTT.

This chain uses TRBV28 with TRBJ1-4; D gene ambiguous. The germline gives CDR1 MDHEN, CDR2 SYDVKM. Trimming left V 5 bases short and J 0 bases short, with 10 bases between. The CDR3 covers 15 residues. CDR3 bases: TGTGCCAGCAGTGGTTTGGGAGCAACTAATGAAAAACTGTTTTTT. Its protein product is CASSGLGATNEKLFF.

CDR3 region: CASSLVRGGVYEQYF. CDR3 DNA sequence: TGCGCCAGCAGCTTGGTCAGGGGGGGAGTATACGAGCAGTACTTC. This chain joins TRBV5-1 and TRBJ2-7; D is possibly TRBD1 or TRBD2 (7 bases each). CDR1 and CDR2 from the germline V gene are SGHRS and YFSETQ. CDR3 length equals 15 residues. Trimming stripped 0 bases from V and 4 bases from J, with 14 bases between.